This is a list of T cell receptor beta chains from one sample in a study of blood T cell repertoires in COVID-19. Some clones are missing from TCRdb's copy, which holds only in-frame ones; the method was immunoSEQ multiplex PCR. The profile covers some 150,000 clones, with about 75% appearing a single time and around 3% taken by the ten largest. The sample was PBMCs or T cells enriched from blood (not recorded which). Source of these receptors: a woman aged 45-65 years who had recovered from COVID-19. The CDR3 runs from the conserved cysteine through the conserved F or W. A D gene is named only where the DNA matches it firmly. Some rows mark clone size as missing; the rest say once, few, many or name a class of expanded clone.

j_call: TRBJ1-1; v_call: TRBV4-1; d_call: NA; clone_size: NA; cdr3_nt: TGCGCCAGCAGCCAGTGGACAGCAAGGGCTGAAGCTTTCTTT; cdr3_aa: CASSQWTARAEAFF
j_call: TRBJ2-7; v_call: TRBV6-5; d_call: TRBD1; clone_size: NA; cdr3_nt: TGTGCCAGCAGCCGAGACCAGGGGGCCGAAGAGCAGTACTTC; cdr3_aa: CASSRDQGAEEQYF
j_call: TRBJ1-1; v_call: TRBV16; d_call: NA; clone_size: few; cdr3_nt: TGTGCCAGCAGCCAATCTGGCGGGAACACTGAAGCTTTCTTT; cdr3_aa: CASSQSGGNTEAFF
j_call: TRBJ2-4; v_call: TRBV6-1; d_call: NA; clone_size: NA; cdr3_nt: TGTGCCAGCAGTGAAGAAGAACAGGTTAACATTCAGTACTTC; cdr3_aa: CASSEEEQVNIQYF
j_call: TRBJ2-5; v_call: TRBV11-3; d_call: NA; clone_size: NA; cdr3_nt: TGTGCCAGCAGCCTCGTGACAGTCCAAGAGACCCAGTACTTC; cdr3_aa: CASSLVTVQETQYF
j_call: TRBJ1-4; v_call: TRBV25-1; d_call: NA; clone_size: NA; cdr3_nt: TGTGCCAGCAGCGATCAGGGGAGCCTTAATGAAAAACTGTTTTTT; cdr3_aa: CASSDQGSLNEKLFF
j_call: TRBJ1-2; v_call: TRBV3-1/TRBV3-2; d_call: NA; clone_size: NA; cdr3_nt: TGTGCCAGCAGCCAAGGGGAGCTTAACTATGGCTACACCTTC; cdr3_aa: CASSQGELNYGYTF
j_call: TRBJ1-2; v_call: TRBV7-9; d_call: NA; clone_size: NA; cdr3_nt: TGTGCCAGCAGCTCGCAGGGGAGAGGCTACACCTTC; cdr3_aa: CASSSQGRGYTF
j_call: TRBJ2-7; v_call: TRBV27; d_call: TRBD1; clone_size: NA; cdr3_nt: TGTGCCAGCAGTTCTAGGACAGGGTCCTACGAGCAGTACTTC; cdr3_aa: CASSSRTGSYEQYF
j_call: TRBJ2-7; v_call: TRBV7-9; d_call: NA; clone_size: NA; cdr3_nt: TGTGCCAGCAGCCCTGGACAGACCTACGAGCAGTACTTC; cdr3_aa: CASSPGQTYEQYF
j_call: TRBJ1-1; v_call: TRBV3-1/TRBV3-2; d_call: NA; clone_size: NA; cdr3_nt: TGTGCCAGCAGCCAAGTTGTCGGTGCGGCGGCTTTCTTT; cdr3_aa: CASSQVVGAAAFF
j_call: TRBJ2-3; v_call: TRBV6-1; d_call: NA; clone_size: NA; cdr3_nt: TGTGCCAGCAGTGAAGAGGGGGGGAGCACAGATACGCAGTATTTT; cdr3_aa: CASSEEGGSTDTQYF
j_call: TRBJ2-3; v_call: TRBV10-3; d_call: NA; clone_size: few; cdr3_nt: TGTGCCATCAGCTTCGGCGGGGAATTAAGCACAGATACGCAGTATTTT; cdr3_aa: CAISFGGELSTDTQYF
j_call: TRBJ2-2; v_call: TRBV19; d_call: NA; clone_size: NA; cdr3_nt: TGTGCCAGTAGCACCCGCGGCAGGGCGAACACCGGGGAGCTGTTTTTT; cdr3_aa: CASSTRGRANTGELFF
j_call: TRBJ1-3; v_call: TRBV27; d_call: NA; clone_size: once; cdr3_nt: TGTGCCAGCAGCCCAGGGCAGAGCTCTGGAAACACCATATATTTT; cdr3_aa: CASSPGQSSGNTIYF
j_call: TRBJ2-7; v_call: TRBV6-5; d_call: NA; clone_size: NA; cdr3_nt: TGTGCCAGCAATCAACTAGGAGATAGCAGCGAGCAGTACTTC; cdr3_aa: CASNQLGDSSEQYF
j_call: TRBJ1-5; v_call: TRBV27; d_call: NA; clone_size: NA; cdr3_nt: TGTGCCAGCAGTTTACAGGAGGGAAGCAATCAGCCCCAGCATTTT; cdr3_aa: CASSLQEGSNQPQHF
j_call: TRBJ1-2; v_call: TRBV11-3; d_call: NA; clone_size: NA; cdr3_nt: TGTGCCAGCAGCTTAGCAGGGAACTATGGCTACACCTTC; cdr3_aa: CASSLAGNYGYTF